This T cell receptor (beta chain) appears in the sequencing data of a study of T-cell reconstitution after alpha-beta-depleted transplantation in children (dated by TCRdb to about 2016). In the study overall: Using TCR repertoire profiling, the study quantitatively followed how T-cell immune reconstitution unfolded in children after TCRalphabeta/CD19-depleted allogeneic hematopoietic cell transplantation.

According to the germline V gene (reference sequence), CDR1 reads DFQATT and CDR2 reads SNEGSKA. Including the terminal cysteine and phenylalanine, the CDR3 comprises 15 residues. Only the CDR3 part of the read is kept: 45 bases, read in frame from the first base. V and J lose 1 base and 1 base, and a span of 10 bases separates them. This clonotype was seen a few times. The target of this receptor is not known. No base quality values were provided; no much bigger clone lies one nucleotide off. The library was generated by PCR. TCRdb records Illumina HiSeq 2500 as the sequencer. TCR library preparation used molecular barcoding, with unique molecular identifiers applied to normalize quantification of the TCRbeta repertoire. The public reads were run again by TCRdb, first through fastp at Q25 and then through MiXCR, and only productive beta chains were kept. Identical CDR3 proteins give one entry, which carries the most common genes and DNA. This sample comprises about 540,000 distinct CDR3 sequences, about a sixth of them detected only once. 3.3% of the sample is held by the ten biggest clonotypes.

This TCR came from a human donor who donated a stem cell graft to a child with acute lymphoblastic leukemia. The sequence is built from TRBV20-1 and TRBJ2-2; tentative D gene TRBD2, with 6 bases matching. The input for sequencing was PBMCs from the stem cell graft donor, taken from the stem cell graft. The CDR3 protein is CSARGLALNTGELFF. In nucleotide form, the sequence is TGCAGTGCTAGAGGGCTAGCGCTGAACACCGGGGAGCTGTTTTTT.